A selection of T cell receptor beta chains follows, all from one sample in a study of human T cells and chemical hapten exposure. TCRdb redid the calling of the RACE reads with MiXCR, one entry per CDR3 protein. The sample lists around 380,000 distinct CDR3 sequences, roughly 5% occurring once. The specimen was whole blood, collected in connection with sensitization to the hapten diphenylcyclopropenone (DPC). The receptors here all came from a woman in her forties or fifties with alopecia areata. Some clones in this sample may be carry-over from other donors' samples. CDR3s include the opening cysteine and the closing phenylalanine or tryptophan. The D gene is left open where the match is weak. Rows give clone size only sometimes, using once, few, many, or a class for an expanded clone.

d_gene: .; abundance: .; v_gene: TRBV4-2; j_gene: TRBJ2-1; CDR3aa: CASSQDGPPEQFF; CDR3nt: TGTGCCAGCAGCCAAGACGGGCCCCCTGAGCAGTTCTTC
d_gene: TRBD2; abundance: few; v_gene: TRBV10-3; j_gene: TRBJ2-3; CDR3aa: CAISESVSGRTDTQYF; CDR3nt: TGTGCCATCAGTGAGTCGGTTAGCGGGAGGACAGATACGCAGTATTTT
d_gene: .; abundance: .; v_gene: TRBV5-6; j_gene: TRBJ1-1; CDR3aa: CASSLGTGVAEAFF; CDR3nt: TGTGCCAGCAGCTTGGGTACGGGTGTGGCTGAAGCTTTCTTT
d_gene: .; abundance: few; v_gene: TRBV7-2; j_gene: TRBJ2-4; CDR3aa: CASSQQRLAKNIQYF; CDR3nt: TGTGCCAGCAGCCAACAACGCCTAGCCAAAAACATTCAGTACTTC
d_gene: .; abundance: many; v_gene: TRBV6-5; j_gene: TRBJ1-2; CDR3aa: CASSFTGTDSYGYTF; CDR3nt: TGTGCCAGCAGTTTCACCGGGACCGACTCCTATGGCTACACCTTC
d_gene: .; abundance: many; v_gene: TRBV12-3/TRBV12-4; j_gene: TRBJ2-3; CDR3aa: CASSDGWRGGKDTQYF; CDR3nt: TGTGCCAGCAGCGATGGGTGGAGGGGGGGCAAAGATACGCAGTATTTT
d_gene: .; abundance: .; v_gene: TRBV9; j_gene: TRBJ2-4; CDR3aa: CASSVGFSSIQYF; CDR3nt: TGTGCCAGCAGCGTAGGTTTCAGTTCCATTCAGTACTTC
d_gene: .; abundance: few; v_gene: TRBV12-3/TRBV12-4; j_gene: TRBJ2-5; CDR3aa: CASSTLRQETQYF; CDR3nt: TGTGCCAGCAGTACCTTGAGGCAAGAGACCCAGTACTTC
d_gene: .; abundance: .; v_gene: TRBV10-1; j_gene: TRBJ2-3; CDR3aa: CASSERDRSGRSTDTQYF; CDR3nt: TGCGCCAGCAGTGAGCGGGACCGGAGCGGAAGAAGCACAGATACGCAGTATTTT
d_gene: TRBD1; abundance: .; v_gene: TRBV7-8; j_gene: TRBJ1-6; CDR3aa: CASSYGTGGQSSYNSPLHF; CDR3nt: TGTGCCAGCAGCTACGGGACAGGGGGCCAGAGCTCCTATAATTCACCCCTCCACTTT
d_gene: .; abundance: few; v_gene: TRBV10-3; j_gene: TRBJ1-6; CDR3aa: CAISEAVNSPLHF; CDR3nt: TGTGCCATCAGTGAAGCGGTTAATTCACCCCTCCACTTT
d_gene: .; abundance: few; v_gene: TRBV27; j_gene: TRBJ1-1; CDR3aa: CATSPDLNTEAFF; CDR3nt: TGTGCCACCTCACCGGATCTGAACACTGAAGCTTTCTTT
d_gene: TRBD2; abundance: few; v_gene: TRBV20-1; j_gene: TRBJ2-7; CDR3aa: CSAPPPGGSSYEQYF; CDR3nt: TGCAGTGCCCCTCCCCCGGGAGGAAGCTCCTACGAGCAGTACTTC
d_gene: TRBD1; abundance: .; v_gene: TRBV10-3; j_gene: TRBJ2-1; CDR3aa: CAISAKQGARPNEQFF; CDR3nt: TGTGCCATCAGTGCGAAACAGGGGGCGCGCCCCAATGAGCAGTTCTTC
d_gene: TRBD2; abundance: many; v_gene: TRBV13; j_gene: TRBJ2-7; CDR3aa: CASSRTSGNSYEQYF; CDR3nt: TGTGCCAGCAGCCGAACTAGCGGGAATAGCTACGAGCAGTACTTC
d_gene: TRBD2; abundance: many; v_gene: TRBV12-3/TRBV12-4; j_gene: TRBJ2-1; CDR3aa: CASSLPGGRWNEQFF; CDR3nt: TGTGCCAGCAGTTTACCGGGGGGGCGGTGGAATGAGCAGTTCTTC
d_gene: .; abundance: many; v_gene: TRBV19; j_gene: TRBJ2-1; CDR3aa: CASSVGTGYEQFF; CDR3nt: TGTGCCAGTAGTGTCGGGACGGGATATGAGCAGTTCTTC
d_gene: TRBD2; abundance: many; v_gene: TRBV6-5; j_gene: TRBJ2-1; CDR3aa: CASSPRRIAGDNEQFF; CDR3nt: TGTGCCAGCAGTCCCCGAAGGATAGCGGGAGATAATGAGCAGTTCTTC
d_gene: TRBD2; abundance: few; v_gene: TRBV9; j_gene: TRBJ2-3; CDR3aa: CASSVAGSGGSDTQYF; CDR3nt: TGTGCCAGCAGCGTAGCCGGTAGCGGGGGCTCAGATACGCAGTATTTT
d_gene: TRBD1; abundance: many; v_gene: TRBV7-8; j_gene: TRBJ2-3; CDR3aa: CASSGAGTGPDTQYF; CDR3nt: TGTGCCAGCAGCGGCGCGGGGACAGGGCCTGATACGCAGTATTTT
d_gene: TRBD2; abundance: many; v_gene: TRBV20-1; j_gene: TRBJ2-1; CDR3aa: CSLRTSGNHYNEQFF; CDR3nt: TGCAGCCTAAGGACTAGCGGGAACCACTACAATGAGCAGTTCTTC
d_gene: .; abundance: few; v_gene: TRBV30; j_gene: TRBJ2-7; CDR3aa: CAGVLPPLEEQYF; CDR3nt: TGTGCCGGAGTCCTCCCACCTTTGGAGGAGCAGTACTTC
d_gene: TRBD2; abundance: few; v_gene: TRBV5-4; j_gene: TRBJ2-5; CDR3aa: CASIGLVEGQETQYF; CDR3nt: TGTGCCAGCATCGGACTAGTAGAAGGGCAAGAGACCCAGTACTTC
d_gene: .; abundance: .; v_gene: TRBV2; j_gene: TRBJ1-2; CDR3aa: CASSESRGRYGYTF; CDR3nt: TGTGCCAGCAGTGAATCAAGGGGAAGGTATGGCTACACCTTC
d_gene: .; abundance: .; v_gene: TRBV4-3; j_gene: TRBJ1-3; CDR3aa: CASSQLGSGNTIYF; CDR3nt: TGCGCCAGCAGCCAGTTGGGGTCTGGAAACACCATATATTTT
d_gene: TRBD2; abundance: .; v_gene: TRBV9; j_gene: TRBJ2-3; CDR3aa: CASSGQTSGSPPDTQYF; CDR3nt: TGTGCCAGCAGCGGCCAGACTAGCGGGAGTCCCCCAGATACGCAGTATTTT
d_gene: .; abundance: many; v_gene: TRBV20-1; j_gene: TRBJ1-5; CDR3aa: CSARDIEGRVGQPQHF; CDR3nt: TGCAGTGCTAGAGATATTGAGGGAAGAGTAGGTCAGCCCCAGCATTTT
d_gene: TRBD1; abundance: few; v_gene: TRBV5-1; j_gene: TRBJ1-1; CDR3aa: CASSSDRGRSKVTEAFF; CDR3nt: TGCGCCAGCAGCTCCGACAGGGGGCGAAGTAAAGTCACTGAAGCTTTCTTT
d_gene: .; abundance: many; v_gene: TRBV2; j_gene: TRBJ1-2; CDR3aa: CASSKGTGYGYTF; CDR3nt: TGTGCCAGCAGTAAAGGGACGGGCTATGGCTACACCTTC
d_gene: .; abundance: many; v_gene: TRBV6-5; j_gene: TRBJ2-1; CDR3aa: CASTWSDEQFF; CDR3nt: TGTGCCAGCACGTGGAGCGATGAGCAGTTCTTC
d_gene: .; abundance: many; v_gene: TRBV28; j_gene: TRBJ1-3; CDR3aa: CASSFGYSGNTIYF; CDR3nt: TGTGCCAGCAGTTTCGGGTATTCTGGAAACACCATATATTTT
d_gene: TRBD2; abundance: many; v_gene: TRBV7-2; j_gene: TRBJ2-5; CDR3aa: CASSAGTSAETQYF; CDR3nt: TGTGCCAGCAGCGCCGGGACTAGCGCAGAGACCCAGTACTTC
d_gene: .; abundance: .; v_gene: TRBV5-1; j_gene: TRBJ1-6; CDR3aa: CASTREGSSYNSPLHF; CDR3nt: TGCGCCAGCACCCGAGAGGGGTCCTCCTATAATTCACCCCTCCACTTT
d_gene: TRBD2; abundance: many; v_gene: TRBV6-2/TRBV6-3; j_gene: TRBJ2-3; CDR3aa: CASSLVLAGVRTDTQYF; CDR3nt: TGTGCCAGCAGCCTCGTGCTAGCGGGAGTTAGAACAGATACGCAGTATTTT
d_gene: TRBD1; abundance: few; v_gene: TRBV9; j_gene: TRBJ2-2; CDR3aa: CASSAGQETNTGELFF; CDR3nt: TGTGCCAGCAGCGCCGGACAGGAGACGAACACCGGGGAGCTGTTTTTT
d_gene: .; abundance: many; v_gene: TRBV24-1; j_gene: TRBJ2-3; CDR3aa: CATSEGSTDTQYF; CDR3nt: TGTGCCACCAGTGAAGGGAGCACAGATACGCAGTATTTT
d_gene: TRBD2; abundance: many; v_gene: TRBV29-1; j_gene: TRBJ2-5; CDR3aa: CSVEGLAGAETQYF; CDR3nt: TGCAGCGTTGAAGGGCTAGCGGGAGCAGAGACCCAGTACTTC
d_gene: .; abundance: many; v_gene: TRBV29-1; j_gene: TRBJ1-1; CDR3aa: CSVEIGVGEAFF; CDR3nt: TGCAGCGTTGAGATCGGAGTCGGTGAAGCTTTCTTT
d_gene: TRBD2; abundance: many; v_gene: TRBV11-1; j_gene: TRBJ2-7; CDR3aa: CASSFLREGEQYF; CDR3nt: TGTGCCAGCAGCTTCCTTAGGGAGGGCGAGCAGTACTTC
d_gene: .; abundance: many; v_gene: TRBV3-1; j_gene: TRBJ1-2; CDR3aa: CASSLRSHGYTF; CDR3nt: TGTGCCAGCAGCCTTAGGTCCCATGGCTACACCTTC
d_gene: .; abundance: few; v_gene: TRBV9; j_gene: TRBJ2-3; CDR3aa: CASSVEPLGTQYF; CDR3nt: TGTGCCAGCAGCGTAGAACCACTGGGTACGCAGTATTTT
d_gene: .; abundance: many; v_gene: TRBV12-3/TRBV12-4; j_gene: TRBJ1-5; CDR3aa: CASSGTRGNQPQHF; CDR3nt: TGTGCCAGCAGCGGGACTCGAGGCAATCAGCCCCAGCATTTT
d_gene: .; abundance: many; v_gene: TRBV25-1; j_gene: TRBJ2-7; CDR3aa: CASSVPGDKSYEQYF; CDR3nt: TGTGCCAGCAGTGTACCGGGGGATAAATCCTACGAGCAGTACTTC
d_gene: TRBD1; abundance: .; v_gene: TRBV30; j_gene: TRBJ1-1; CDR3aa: CAWGGETGGALAFF; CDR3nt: TGTGCCTGGGGAGGCGAGACAGGGGGCGCGTTAGCTTTCTTT
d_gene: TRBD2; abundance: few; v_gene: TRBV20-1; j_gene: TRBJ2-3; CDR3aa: CSARDPKRGLTDTQYF; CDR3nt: TGCAGTGCTAGAGACCCTAAGCGGGGGCTCACAGATACGCAGTATTTT